This T cell receptor (beta chain) is from a study of OX40 agonist ivuxolimab in advanced cancers. Study details: The dose of intravenous ivuxolimab that patients received every 2 weeks ranged from 0.01 to 10 mg/kg.

Notes on this clone: As yet, its antigen is unknown.

The protocol was immunoSEQ multiplex PCR, while the TCRdb copy is restricted to in-frame clones and leaves out a portion. The data show about 68,000 clones, 80% to 90% seen once. Notes on the study in general: At 0.1 to 3.0 mg/kg and by week 6, clonal expansion occurred in CD4+ and CD8+ blood T cells. Near-lowest levels of clonal expansion characterized partial responders at 0.1-3.0 mg/kg. Nonresponders included some who also had low normalized T-cell clonal expansion.

Germline values: CDR1 MDHEN, CDR2 SYDVKM. The CDR3 consists of 13 residues. J lost 5 bases, V lost 6 bases, and 1 base had no gene match. J is TRBJ2-7 and V is TRBV28; 13 bases agree with TRBD2. Sample: CD4+ or CD8+ T cells sorted from blood, taken in a trial of the OX40 agonist ivuxolimab. This receptor was identified in an adult with an advanced solid tumor such as melanoma, head and neck, liver or kidney cancer. The CDR3 loop reads CASRLAGGDEQYF. The CDR3 bases are TGTGCCAGCAGACTAGCGGGAGGGGACGAGCAGTACTTC. Full variable domain (missing parts from reference TRBV28 and TRBJ2-7): DVKVTQSSRYLVKRTGEKVFLECVQDMDHENMFWYRQDPGLGLRLIYFSYDVKMKEKGDIPEGYSVSREKKERFSLILESASTNQTSMYLCASRLAGGDEQYFGPGTRLTVT.